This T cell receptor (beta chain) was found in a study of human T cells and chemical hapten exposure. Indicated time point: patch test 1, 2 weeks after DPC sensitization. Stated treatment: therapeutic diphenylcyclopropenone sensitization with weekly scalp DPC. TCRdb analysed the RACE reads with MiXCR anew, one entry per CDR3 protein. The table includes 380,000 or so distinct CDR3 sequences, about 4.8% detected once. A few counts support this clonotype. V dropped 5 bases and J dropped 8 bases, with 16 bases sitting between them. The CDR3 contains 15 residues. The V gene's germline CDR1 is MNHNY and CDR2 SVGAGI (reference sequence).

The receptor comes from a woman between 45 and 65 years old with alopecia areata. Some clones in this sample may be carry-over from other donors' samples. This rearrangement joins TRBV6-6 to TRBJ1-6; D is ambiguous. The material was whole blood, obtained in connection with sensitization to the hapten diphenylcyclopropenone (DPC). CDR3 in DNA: TGTGCCAGCAGTCACCTAGGGTTCCCGCATTCACCCCTCCACTTT. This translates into CASSHLGFPHSPLHF.